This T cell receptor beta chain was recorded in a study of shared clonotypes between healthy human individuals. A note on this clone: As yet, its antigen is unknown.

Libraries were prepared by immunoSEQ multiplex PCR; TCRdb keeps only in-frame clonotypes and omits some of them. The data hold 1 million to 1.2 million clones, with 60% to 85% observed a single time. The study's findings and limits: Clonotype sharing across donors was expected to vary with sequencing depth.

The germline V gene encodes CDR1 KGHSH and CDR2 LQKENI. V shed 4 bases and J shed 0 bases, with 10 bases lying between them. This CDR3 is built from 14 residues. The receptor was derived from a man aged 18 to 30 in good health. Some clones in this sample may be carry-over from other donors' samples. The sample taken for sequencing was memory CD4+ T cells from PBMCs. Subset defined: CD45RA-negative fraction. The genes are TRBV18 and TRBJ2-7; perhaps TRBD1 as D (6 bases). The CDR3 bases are TGTGCCAGCTCACGGGACACGAGCTCCTACGAGCAGTACTTC. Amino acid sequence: CASSRDTSSYEQYF.